These 26 T cell receptor beta chains came from one sample sequenced in a study of T cells and copy number aberrations in small-cell lung cancer listed by TCRdb under 2021. Library preparation employed the immunoSEQ multiplex PCR assay. Sourced from immuneACCESS, this table was stored by TCRdb with only in-frame sequences that have V and J called. A share of the clones is absent; for the studies checked, an unresolved V gene accounts for under half, and the remainder has no known explanation. A total of fewer than 10,000 clones appear in this sample, around 79% of them only once. Together, the top ten hold about 32% of the sample. Sequences were obtained from normal tissue next to the tumor. The receptors shown here come from a man aged 60 to 75 with small cell lung cancer.

The CDR3 loop is CASSWKETGGLETQYF. DNA of the CDR3: TGTGCCAGCAGCTGGAAAGAGACAGGGGGCTTAGAGACCCAGTACTTC. V is TRBV5-6 and J is TRBJ2-5, with TRBD1 matching 10 bases. The V segment lost 3 bases and the J segment 4 bases; nucleotides outside the gene matches: 9. Germline CDR1 reads SGHDT; CDR2 reads YYEEEE. The CDR3 loop spans 16 amino acids.

This clone was counted a single time. V usage is TRBV2 and J usage is TRBJ2-7, with 8 positions matching TRBD2. Germline CDR1 reads SNHLY; CDR2 reads FYNNEI. The CDR3 sequence is 15 residues long. J gave up 7 bases and V 6 bases, and 14 bases lay outside the gene matches. The CDR3 coding sequence is TGTGCCAGCAGAGCACCGGGACTAGGTCTTTATGAGCAGTACTTC. It specifies CASRAPGLGLYEQYF.

The gene calls are TRBV28 and TRBJ1-2; D perhaps matches TRBD1 (6 bases). Germline CDR1 reads MDHEN; CDR2 reads SYDVKM. The CDR3 sequence is 13 residues long. V was clipped by 2 bases and J by 3 bases, with 7 bases between them. CDR3 loop: CASSLGQYYGYTF. CDR3 nucleotides: TGTGCCAGCAGTTTAGGACAGTACTATGGCTACACCTTC.

The V and J genes are TRBV5-1 and TRBJ2-1; 10 bases align to TRBD2. J lost 6 bases, V lost 4 bases, and 10 bases had no gene match. The CDR3 consists of 16 residues. Germline V lookup: CDR1 SGHRS, CDR2 YFSETQ. The CDR3, as DNA: TGCGCCAGCAGCGGACAAGCGGGAGGGGTAGGCAATGAGCAGTTCTTC. It specifies CASSGQAGGVGNEQFF.

This clone was seen a handful of times. Other DNA variants within this sample encode the same CDR3. The chain is built from TRBV6-1 and TRBJ1-2; D perhaps matches TRBD1 (5 bases). CDR1 and CDR2 from the germline V gene are MNHNS and SASEGT. This CDR3 region has 14 residues. V was pared by 5 bases and J by 4 bases, with 14 bases between. Here the CDR3 DNA reads TGTGCCAGCAGTCGGGACGGGATGCTCTATGGCTACACCTTC. It yields the protein CASSRDGMLYGYTF.

This clone was seen a handful of times. The chain is built from TRBV6-8 and TRBJ1-2; a weak D match, TRBD1 (6 bases). The CDR3 loop spans 14 amino acids. The germline V and J ends were trimmed by 6 bases and 4 bases, with 15 bases remaining between them. CDR1 and CDR2 (germline): MNHGY, SAAAGT. The CDR3 region is CASSPGHPSYGYTF. The CDR3 DNA reads as TGTGCCAGCAGCCCGGGACACCCCTCCTATGGCTACACCTTC.

The genes are TRBV28 and TRBJ2-3, with 8 bases matching TRBD2. Germline CDR1 and CDR2: MDHEN and SYDVKM. This CDR3 spans 15 amino acids. V shed 6 bases and J 10 bases; nucleotides not matched to a gene: 15. The CDR3 protein is CASRGAGGPGMAQYF. The CDR3 region has the DNA TGTGCCAGCAGGGGTGCGGGAGGCCCAGGGATGGCGCAGTATTTT.

This chain uses TRBV6-1 with TRBJ2-3; D is perhaps TRBD1 or TRBD2 (5 bases each). The CDR3 extends over 14 amino acids. Germline values: CDR1 MNHNS, CDR2 SASEGT. Trimming took 2 bases from V and 10 from J, leaving 16 bases between them. In DNA, the CDR3 is TGTGCCAGCAGTGAAAGACGGGACCATGGGGCGCAGTATTTT. Its translation is CASSERRDHGAQYF.

A few counts support this clone. The V gene is TRBV9, the J gene TRBJ1-1; D gene unclear. V lost 0 bases and J lost 1, with 7 bases in between. Germline CDR1 reads SGDLS; CDR2 reads YYNGEE. The CDR3 loop spans 14 amino acids. The DNA for the CDR3 is TGTGCCAGCAGCGTAGAGAGACAGAACACTGAAGCTTTCTTT. Its translation is CASSVERQNTEAFF.

In its sample, this clone was seen a few times. The genes are TRBV28 and TRBJ1-3, with TRBD1 identical over 10 bases. The V gene's germline CDR1 is MDHEN and CDR2 SYDVKM. The V and J ends lost 3 bases and 2 bases, in that order; junction bases with no gene match: 10. This CDR3 spans 18 amino acids. CDR3 loop: CASSFVLGQGIPGNTIYF. CDR3 DNA sequence: TGTGCCAGCAGTTTTGTTCTGGGACAGGGGATTCCTGGAAACACCATATATTTT.

This clone showed up just a few times. This chain joins TRBV19 and TRBJ2-1; 11 bases are shared with TRBD2. Germline V gene data show CDR1 as LNHDA and CDR2 as SQIVND (reference sequence). The CDR3 is 13 residues long. Trimming at V came to 3 bases and at J to 15 bases, leaving 7 bases not matched to a gene. In DNA form, the CDR3 reads TGTGCCAGTAGTATGGGGACTAGCGGACCCTCGTTCTTC. It specifies CASSMGTSGPSFF.

CDR3: CASSLREGPDTQYF. CDR3 nucleotide sequence: TGTGCCAGCAGCTTACGGGAGGGCCCAGATACGCAGTATTTT. The V call is TRBV7-8, the J call TRBJ2-3; 8 bases align to TRBD2. V lost 2 bases, J lost 4 bases, and 2 bases stayed unmatched. This CDR3 comprises 14 residues. The germline V gene has CDR1 SGHVS and CDR2 FQNEAQ. Variable domain in full (rest from reference TRBV7-8 and TRBJ2-3): GAGVSQSPRYKVAKRGQDVALRCDPISGHVSLFWYQQALGQGPEFLTYFQNEAQLDKSGLPSDRFFAERPEGSVSTLKIQRTQQEDSAVYLCASSLREGPDTQYFGPGTRLTVL.

The chain carries TRBV7-2 and TRBJ1-5, with D unclear. Germline V lookup: CDR1 SGHTA, CDR2 FQGNSA. This CDR3 region has 15 residues. Trimming removed 5 bases at V and 3 bases at J, with 14 bases between. The CDR3 sequence is CASSPWAGDNQPQHF. The CDR3, as DNA: TGTGCCAGCAGCCCTTGGGCGGGCGACAATCAGCCCCAGCATTTT.

The chain recombines TRBV29-1 with TRBJ2-5, with D unclear. Germline loops: CDR1 SQVTM, CDR2 ANQGSEA. V was shortened by 4 bases and J by 0 bases, with 9 bases between the two germline ends. The CDR3 runs to 13 residues. The CDR3 sequence is CSVVLDNQETQYF. CDR3 bases: TGCAGCGTTGTCTTGGATAACCAAGAGACCCAGTACTTC.

The J gene is TRBJ2-7, the V gene TRBV15; D unresolved. This CDR3 contains 14 residues. Germline CDR1 LNHNV, CDR2 YYDKDF (reference sequence). V was cut by 7 bases and J by 0 bases, with 13 bases left in between. CDR3 region: CATKDGQSSYEQYF. The CDR3 region has the DNA TGTGCCACCAAAGATGGGCAGAGCTCCTACGAGCAGTACTTC.

The CDR3 is CASSFQGSQDYTF. CDR3 sequence (DNA): TGCGCCAGCAGCTTCCAGGGATCACAGGACTACACCTTC. The chain couples TRBV5-1 to TRBJ1-2; maybe TRBD1 (5 bases). Germline V gene data show CDR1 as SGHRS and CDR2 as YFSETQ. Trimming shortened V by 2 bases and J by 10 bases, and 15 bases separated the two germline ends. This CDR3 contains 13 residues. Combining the CDR3 with reference TRBV5-1 and TRBJ1-2 gives the whole variable domain KAGVTQTPRYLIKTRGQQVTLSCSPISGHRSVSWYQQTPGQGLQFLFEYFSETQRNKGNFPGRFSGRQFSNSRSEMNVSTLELGDSALYLCASSFQGSQDYTFGSGTRLTVV.

V is TRBV4-1 and J is TRBJ2-1, with 14 bases matching TRBD2. Germline assignment: CDR1 MGHRA and CDR2 YSYEKL. The CDR3 runs 15 residues. J gave up 9 bases and V 2 bases, and 3 bases lay outside the gene matches. The CDR3 reads CASSQTGTSGSEQFF. The CDR3 DNA sequence: TGCGCCAGCAGCCAAACCGGGACTAGCGGGAGTGAGCAGTTCTTC.

This clone was detected a few times. The DNA for the CDR3 is TGTGCCACCAGCAGAGCAGGAGAGACCCAGTACTTC. It is translated as CATSRAGETQYF. The chain combines TRBV15 with TRBJ2-5; D remains ambiguous. Trimming removed 1 base from V and 4 bases from J, with 4 bases in between. This CDR3 has 12 residues. Per germline, CDR1 LNHNV and CDR2 YYDKDF (reference sequence). Variable domain in full (rest from reference TRBV15 and TRBJ2-5): DAMVIQNPRYQVTQFGKPVTLSCSQTLNHNVMYWYQQKSSQAPKLLFHYYDKDFNNEADTPDNFQSRRPNTSFCFLDIRSPGLGDTAMYLCATSRAGETQYFGPGTRLLVL.

This rearrangement joins TRBV2 to TRBJ1-1, with D tentatively TRBD1 (5 bases). The CDR3 runs to 12 residues. Germline CDR1 is SNHLY and CDR2 is FYNNEI. V gave up 8 bases and J gave up 3 bases, with 10 bases separating them. CDR3 DNA: TGTGCCAGCGGGGGAGTGTACACTGAAGCTTTCTTT. Translated: CASGGVYTEAFF. Full variable domain (rest looked up from reference TRBV2 and TRBJ1-1): EPEVTQTPSHQVTQMGQEVILRCVPISNHLYFYWYRQILGQKVEFLVSFYNNEISEKSEIFDDQFSVERPDGSNFTLKIRSTKLEDSAMYFCASGGVYTEAFFGQGTRLTVV.

The table lists this clone with a count of one. This chain links TRBV18 with TRBJ1-1, with 7 bases that match TRBD1. V lost 4 bases, J lost 6 bases, and 8 bases stayed unmatched. The CDR3 spans 14 residues. Germline CDR1 reads KGHSH; CDR2 reads LQKENI. For the CDR3, the DNA is TGTGCCAGCTCACGCGGGACAGACCTCGCTGAAGCTTTCTTT. This translates into CASSRGTDLAEAFF.

The table lists this clone with a few counts. The same CDR3 is also encoded by other DNA sequences in this sample. V usage is TRBV6-6 and J usage is TRBJ2-7, with unresolved D. Trimming took off 3 bases at V and 0 bases at J, with 6 bases between the two ends. CDR1 is MNHNY and CDR2 is SVGAGI in the germline V gene (reference sequence). The CDR3 is 13 residues long. The CDR3 is CASSYQSSYEQYF. For the CDR3, the DNA is TGTGCCAGCAGTTATCAAAGCTCCTACGAGCAGTACTTC.

The chain is built from TRBV11-1 and TRBJ2-5; the match to TRBD1 covers 9 bases. This CDR3 spans 16 amino acids. Germline values: CDR1 SGHAT, CDR2 FQDESV (reference sequence). Trimming removed 1 base from V and 2 bases from J; junction bases left unmatched: 5. CDR3 nucleotides: TGTGCCAGCAGCTTAGGTGGACAGGGGAAACAAGAGACCCAGTACTTC. Encoded protein: CASSLGGQGKQETQYF.

V gene TRBV5-6 combines with J gene TRBJ1-1, with D perhaps matching TRBD1 (5 bases). V lost 4 bases, J lost 6 bases, and 22 bases lay in between. Looked up from germline, CDR1 is SGHDT and CDR2 is YYEEEE. The CDR3 consists of 16 residues. CDR3 amino acids: CASSKEGTGGFSEAFF. DNA of the CDR3: TGTGCCAGCAGCAAGGAAGGGACGGGGGGTTTTTCTGAAGCTTTCTTT.

The V and J genes are TRBV5-1 and TRBJ2-3; D ambiguous. The CDR3 has 16 residues. V shed 4 bases and J shed 0 bases, with 15 bases lying between them. Germline V gene sequence: CDR1 SGHRS, CDR2 YFSETQ. The CDR3 reads CASSNGVFTSTDTQYF. CDR3 bases: TGCGCCAGCAGCAATGGGGTCTTCACTAGCACAGATACGCAGTATTTT.

The chain employs TRBV7-9 and TRBJ2-1; D uncertain. Germline loops: CDR1 SEHNR, CDR2 FQNEAQ (reference sequence). The CDR3 consists of 14 residues. V was pared by 1 base and J by 5 bases, with 9 bases between. CDR3 coding DNA: TGTGCCAGCAGCTTAGGGGCTCTACACAATGAGCAGTTCTTC. This codes for CASSLGALHNEQFF.

The gene calls are TRBV6-1 and TRBJ2-7; TRBD2 aligns across 8 bases. CDR3 length: 14 amino acids. With V trimmed by 3 bases and J by 2 bases, 3 bases remained unmatched. From germline, CDR1 is MNHNS and CDR2 SASEGT. CDR3 in amino acids: CASSEGLGAYEQYF. The CDR3, as DNA: TGTGCCAGCAGTGAGGGACTAGGGGCCTACGAGCAGTACTTC.